These T cell receptor beta chains were read from a single sample in a study of blood T cell repertoires in COVID-19. Only in-frame clones appear in the TCRdb table, and some are missing; sequencing was by immunoSEQ multiplex PCR. This table has about 130,000 clones, approximately 80% appearing once. Sequencing was carried out using peripheral blood. The receptors originated from an older woman with acute or convalescent COVID-19. The CDR3 runs from the conserved cysteine through the conserved F or W. The D gene is left open where the match is weak. Size tells how often a clone was seen (once, few, many) or the class of an expanded clone, and some rows leave it out.

cdr3_length: 13
v_call: TRBV19
d_call: .
clone_size: .
j_call: TRBJ1-6
cdr3_aa: CASSPSGNSPLHF
cdr3_nt: TGTGCCAGTAGCCCATCAGGGAATTCACCCCTCCACTTT

cdr3_length: 15
v_call: TRBV27
d_call: .
clone_size: .
j_call: TRBJ1-5
cdr3_aa: CASSLTGISNQPQHF
cdr3_nt: TGTGCCAGCTCCCTCACAGGGATTAGCAATCAGCCCCAGCATTTT

cdr3_length: 15
v_call: TRBV29-1
d_call: TRBD2
clone_size: once
j_call: TRBJ2-3
cdr3_aa: CSATRGAHTTDTQYF
cdr3_nt: TGCAGCGCTACGCGGGGGGCCCACACCACAGATACGCAGTATTTT

cdr3_length: 14
v_call: TRBV3-1/TRBV3-2
d_call: TRBD1
clone_size: .
j_call: TRBJ1-1
cdr3_aa: CASSQGTGGTEAFF
cdr3_nt: TGTGCCAGCAGCCAGGGGACAGGGGGCACTGAAGCTTTCTTT

cdr3_length: 13
v_call: TRBV30
d_call: .
clone_size: few
j_call: TRBJ1-1
cdr3_aa: CAWSRGRGAEAFF
cdr3_nt: TGTGCCTGGAGTCGAGGCAGGGGTGCTGAAGCTTTCTTT

cdr3_length: 13
v_call: TRBV12-5
d_call: .
clone_size: .
j_call: TRBJ1-1
cdr3_aa: CASGPDRRTEAFF
cdr3_nt: TGTGCTAGTGGCCCGGACAGAAGAACTGAAGCTTTCTTT

cdr3_length: 15
v_call: TRBV11-3
d_call: TRBD1
clone_size: .
j_call: TRBJ1-3
cdr3_aa: CASSAGTGLRNTIYF
cdr3_nt: TGTGCCAGCAGCGCCGGGACAGGGCTAAGAAACACCATATATTTT

cdr3_length: 13
v_call: TRBV5-8
d_call: .
clone_size: .
j_call: TRBJ2-3
cdr3_aa: CASSFTGTDTQYF
cdr3_nt: TGTGCCAGCAGCTTCACAGGCACAGATACGCAGTATTTT

cdr3_length: 14
v_call: TRBV5-1
d_call: TRBD1
clone_size: .
j_call: TRBJ1-6
cdr3_aa: CASSLTGDGSPLHF
cdr3_nt: TGCGCCAGCAGCCTTACAGGGGACGGATCACCCCTCCACTTT

cdr3_length: 11
v_call: TRBV6-5
d_call: .
clone_size: .
j_call: TRBJ1-5
cdr3_aa: CASRGGGPQHF
cdr3_nt: TGTGCCAGCCGGGGGGGAGGGCCCCAGCATTTT

cdr3_length: 12
v_call: TRBV10-3
d_call: TRBD1
clone_size: .
j_call: TRBJ1-2
cdr3_aa: CATRHSGGADTF
cdr3_nt: TGTGCCACTCGGCACTCAGGGGGCGCGGACACCTTC

cdr3_length: 14
v_call: TRBV21-1
d_call: .
clone_size: .
j_call: TRBJ2-3
cdr3_aa: CASSTPPSEDTQYF
cdr3_nt: TGTGCCAGCAGCACCCCGCCCAGTGAAGATACGCAGTATTTT

cdr3_length: 16
v_call: TRBV25-1
d_call: .
clone_size: .
j_call: TRBJ2-1
cdr3_aa: CALTQAPRSDYNEQFF
cdr3_nt: TGTGCCCTAACTCAGGCGCCAAGGTCGGACTACAATGAGCAGTTCTTC

cdr3_length: 16
v_call: TRBV11-2
d_call: TRBD1
clone_size: .
j_call: TRBJ2-4
cdr3_aa: CASSPRPFDRADIQYF
cdr3_nt: TGTGCCAGCAGCCCTAGGCCTTTCGACAGGGCGGACATTCAGTACTTC

cdr3_length: 15
v_call: TRBV4-1
d_call: .
clone_size: .
j_call: TRBJ2-1
cdr3_aa: CASSPGGAGWNEQFF
cdr3_nt: TGCGCCAGCAGCCCAGGAGGGGCAGGGTGGAATGAGCAGTTCTTC

cdr3_length: 14
v_call: TRBV3-1/TRBV3-2
d_call: .
clone_size: .
j_call: TRBJ1-1
cdr3_aa: CASSQAGVNTEAFF
cdr3_nt: TGTGCCAGCAGCCAGGCGGGGGTGAACACTGAAGCTTTCTTT

cdr3_length: 13
v_call: TRBV27
d_call: .
clone_size: once
j_call: TRBJ2-3
cdr3_aa: CASSSVITDTQYF
cdr3_nt: TGTGCCAGCAGTTCGGTAATCACAGATACGCAGTATTTT

cdr3_length: 12
v_call: TRBV9
d_call: .
clone_size: .
j_call: TRBJ2-1
cdr3_aa: CASSTGPGPGFF
cdr3_nt: TGTGCCAGCAGCACAGGACCCGGCCCAGGGTTCTTC

cdr3_length: 11
v_call: TRBV20-1
d_call: .
clone_size: few
j_call: TRBJ1-2
cdr3_aa: CSAWRDYGYTF
cdr3_nt: TGCAGTGCCTGGAGGGACTATGGCTACACCTTC

cdr3_length: 14
v_call: TRBV7-2
d_call: TRBD1
clone_size: once
j_call: TRBJ1-2
cdr3_aa: CASSPTTGGYGYTF
cdr3_nt: TGTGCCAGCAGCCCTACGACAGGGGGCTATGGCTACACCTTC

cdr3_length: 13
v_call: TRBV29-1
d_call: .
clone_size: few
j_call: TRBJ1-1
cdr3_aa: CSVGLTENTEAFF
cdr3_nt: TGCAGCGTGGGACTGACAGAGAACACTGAAGCTTTCTTT

cdr3_length: 14
v_call: TRBV10-3
d_call: .
clone_size: .
j_call: TRBJ1-3
cdr3_aa: CAISEFQEGNTIYF
cdr3_nt: TGTGCCATCAGTGAGTTCCAGGAAGGAAACACCATATATTTT

cdr3_length: 14
v_call: TRBV7-2
d_call: TRBD1
clone_size: .
j_call: TRBJ1-1
cdr3_aa: CASFRTGMTTEAFF
cdr3_nt: TGTGCCAGCTTCCGGACAGGGATGACCACTGAAGCTTTCTTT

cdr3_length: 12
v_call: TRBV12-3/TRBV12-4
d_call: .
clone_size: .
j_call: TRBJ1-6
cdr3_aa: CASSHQTGLLHF
cdr3_nt: TGTGCCAGCAGTCACCAGACCGGACTCCTCCACTTT

cdr3_length: 16
v_call: TRBV5-6
d_call: .
clone_size: few
j_call: TRBJ1-6
cdr3_aa: CASSFGSGVINSPLHF
cdr3_nt: TGTGCCAGCAGTTTCGGAAGCGGTGTTATCAATTCACCCCTCCACTTT

cdr3_length: 14
v_call: TRBV28
d_call: .
clone_size: few
j_call: TRBJ1-2
cdr3_aa: CASSSTDRFYGYTF
cdr3_nt: TGTGCCAGCAGTTCCACGGACAGATTTTATGGCTACACCTTC

cdr3_length: 14
v_call: TRBV6-5
d_call: TRBD1
clone_size: once
j_call: TRBJ1-6
cdr3_aa: CASGRGQGISPLHF
cdr3_nt: TGTGCCAGCGGAAGGGGACAGGGTATTTCACCCCTCCACTTT

cdr3_length: 13
v_call: TRBV2
d_call: .
clone_size: .
j_call: TRBJ1-2
cdr3_aa: CASSRQADYGYTF
cdr3_nt: TGTGCCAGCAGCAGACAGGCAGACTATGGCTACACCTTC

cdr3_length: 12
v_call: TRBV30
d_call: .
clone_size: .
j_call: TRBJ1-2
cdr3_aa: CAWSRGFGGYTF
cdr3_nt: TGTGCCTGGAGTCGGGGATTTGGTGGCTACACCTTC

cdr3_length: 16
v_call: TRBV7-8
d_call: .
clone_size: .
j_call: TRBJ2-1
cdr3_aa: CASSSLGTSTYNEQFF
cdr3_nt: TGTGCCAGCAGCTCCCTAGGCACTAGCACGTACAATGAGCAGTTCTTC

cdr3_length: 15
v_call: TRBV7-2
d_call: .
clone_size: few
j_call: TRBJ2-5
cdr3_aa: CASSLSALRQETQYF
cdr3_nt: TGTGCCAGCAGCTTATCGGCCCTGAGGCAAGAGACCCAGTACTTC

cdr3_length: 15
v_call: TRBV4-2
d_call: .
clone_size: once
j_call: TRBJ1-2
cdr3_aa: CASSQVVPGNYGYTF
cdr3_nt: TGTGCCAGCAGCCAAGTTGTGCCAGGGAACTATGGCTACACCTTC

cdr3_length: 14
v_call: TRBV24-1
d_call: TRBD2
clone_size: .
j_call: TRBJ2-5
cdr3_aa: CATEAGGFQETQYF
cdr3_nt: TGTGCCACCGAGGCGGGGGGGTTCCAAGAGACCCAGTACTTC

cdr3_length: 11
v_call: TRBV6-2/TRBV6-3
d_call: .
clone_size: .
j_call: TRBJ1-5
cdr3_aa: CASSNGGPQHF
cdr3_nt: TGTGCCAGCAGTAATGGAGGGCCCCAGCATTTT

cdr3_length: 14
v_call: TRBV5-1
d_call: TRBD1
clone_size: .
j_call: TRBJ1-4
cdr3_aa: CASSLGQGVRELFF
cdr3_nt: TGCGCCAGCAGCTTGGGGCAGGGGGTGAGGGAACTGTTTTTT

cdr3_length: 15
v_call: TRBV5-8
d_call: .
clone_size: once
j_call: TRBJ1-2
cdr3_aa: CASSLAEGGNYGYTF
cdr3_nt: TGTGCCAGCAGCTTGGCCGAAGGCGGAAACTATGGCTACACCTTC

cdr3_length: 15
v_call: TRBV6-6
d_call: TRBD1
clone_size: .
j_call: TRBJ1-2
cdr3_aa: CASSYGTGVNYGYTF
cdr3_nt: TGTGCCAGCAGTTACGGGACAGGAGTTAACTATGGCTACACCTTC

cdr3_length: 14
v_call: TRBV18
d_call: .
clone_size: few
j_call: TRBJ1-1
cdr3_aa: CASSPQSRGAEAFF
cdr3_nt: TGTGCCAGCTCACCTCAGAGCAGGGGCGCTGAAGCTTTCTTT

cdr3_length: 11
v_call: TRBV12-3/TRBV12-4
d_call: .
clone_size: few
j_call: TRBJ1-1
cdr3_aa: CASSRLTEAFF
cdr3_nt: TGTGCCAGCAGTCGTCTAACTGAAGCTTTCTTT

cdr3_length: 13
v_call: TRBV24-1
d_call: .
clone_size: .
j_call: TRBJ2-1
cdr3_aa: CATSDYSDSEQFF
cdr3_nt: TGTGCCACCAGTGATTATTCGGACAGCGAGCAGTTCTTC

cdr3_length: 15
v_call: TRBV9
d_call: TRBD1
clone_size: .
j_call: TRBJ1-4
cdr3_aa: CASSSQGATNEKLFF
cdr3_nt: TGTGCCAGCAGCTCTCAGGGGGCGACTAATGAAAAACTGTTTTTT

cdr3_length: 12
v_call: TRBV3-1/TRBV3-2
d_call: .
clone_size: .
j_call: TRBJ1-5
cdr3_aa: CASSQGSQPQHF
cdr3_nt: TGTGCCAGCAGCCAGGGGAGCCAGCCCCAGCATTTT

cdr3_length: 15
v_call: TRBV30
d_call: TRBD1
clone_size: .
j_call: TRBJ1-1
cdr3_aa: CAWRDRTKGDTEAFF
cdr3_nt: TGTGCCTGGAGGGACAGGACGAAAGGGGACACTGAAGCTTTCTTT

cdr3_length: 16
v_call: TRBV10-3
d_call: .
clone_size: .
j_call: TRBJ2-7
cdr3_aa: CAISESLLGLGGEQYF
cdr3_nt: TGTGCCATCAGTGAGTCGCTGTTAGGGTTAGGGGGCGAGCAGTACTTC

cdr3_length: 17
v_call: TRBV5-1
d_call: TRBD1
clone_size: .
j_call: TRBJ2-2
cdr3_aa: CASSLGTGRINTGELFF
cdr3_nt: TGCGCCAGCAGCTTGGGGACAGGGCGTATCAACACCGGGGAGCTGTTTTTT

cdr3_length: 15
v_call: TRBV9
d_call: TRBD2
clone_size: .
j_call: TRBJ2-2
cdr3_aa: CASSSGGTNTGELFF
cdr3_nt: TGTGCCAGCAGCTCCGGGGGGACGAACACCGGGGAGCTGTTTTTT

cdr3_length: 12
v_call: TRBV29-1
d_call: .
clone_size: .
j_call: TRBJ1-2
cdr3_aa: CSVPTGRYGYTF
cdr3_nt: TGCAGCGTGCCGACAGGCCGCTATGGCTACACCTTC

cdr3_length: 16
v_call: TRBV18
d_call: .
clone_size: .
j_call: TRBJ1-1
cdr3_aa: CASSPSPGTQNTEAFF
cdr3_nt: TGTGCCAGCTCACCATCCCCCGGGACACAAAACACTGAAGCTTTCTTT

cdr3_length: 15
v_call: TRBV9
d_call: TRBD2
clone_size: .
j_call: TRBJ2-3
cdr3_aa: CASSVAGGLTDTQYF
cdr3_nt: TGTGCCAGCAGCGTAGCGGGGGGGCTCACAGATACGCAGTATTTT

cdr3_length: 15
v_call: TRBV27
d_call: .
clone_size: .
j_call: TRBJ1-2
cdr3_aa: CASSPTPPRAYGYTF
cdr3_nt: TGTGCCAGCTCTCCCACCCCTCCGCGGGCCTATGGCTACACCTTC

cdr3_length: 15
v_call: TRBV2
d_call: .
clone_size: .
j_call: TRBJ1-6
cdr3_aa: CASSESTPRYSPLHF
cdr3_nt: TGTGCCAGCAGTGAATCTACACCCAGGTATTCACCCCTCCACTTT

cdr3_length: 15
v_call: TRBV6-5
d_call: .
clone_size: .
j_call: TRBJ1-4
cdr3_aa: CASSYSNRVREKLFF
cdr3_nt: TGTGCCAGCAGTTACTCGAACCGAGTACGAGAAAAACTGTTTTTT

cdr3_length: 17
v_call: TRBV27
d_call: .
clone_size: .
j_call: TRBJ1-2
cdr3_aa: CASSDAQSRWLGGGYTF
cdr3_nt: TGTGCCAGCAGTGACGCCCAATCCAGGTGGCTCGGAGGGGGCTACACCTTC

cdr3_length: 14
v_call: TRBV2
d_call: .
clone_size: .
j_call: TRBJ2-3
cdr3_aa: CASSGGGRGSTQYF
cdr3_nt: TGTGCCAGCAGTGGAGGGGGGCGCGGGAGTACGCAGTATTTT

cdr3_length: 13
v_call: TRBV6-5
d_call: .
clone_size: .
j_call: TRBJ1-2
cdr3_aa: CASKDSLFYGYTF
cdr3_nt: TGTGCCAGCAAGGACTCGTTATTTTATGGCTACACCTTC

cdr3_length: 15
v_call: TRBV6-6
d_call: TRBD1
clone_size: .
j_call: TRBJ1-6
cdr3_aa: CASNPSGAGGSPLHF
cdr3_nt: TGTGCCAGCAACCCTTCAGGAGCAGGGGGGTCACCCCTCCACTTT

cdr3_length: 13
v_call: TRBV12-3/TRBV12-4
d_call: .
clone_size: .
j_call: TRBJ1-3
cdr3_aa: CASSLGLVNTIYF
cdr3_nt: TGTGCCAGCAGTTTGGGACTCGTAAACACCATATATTTT